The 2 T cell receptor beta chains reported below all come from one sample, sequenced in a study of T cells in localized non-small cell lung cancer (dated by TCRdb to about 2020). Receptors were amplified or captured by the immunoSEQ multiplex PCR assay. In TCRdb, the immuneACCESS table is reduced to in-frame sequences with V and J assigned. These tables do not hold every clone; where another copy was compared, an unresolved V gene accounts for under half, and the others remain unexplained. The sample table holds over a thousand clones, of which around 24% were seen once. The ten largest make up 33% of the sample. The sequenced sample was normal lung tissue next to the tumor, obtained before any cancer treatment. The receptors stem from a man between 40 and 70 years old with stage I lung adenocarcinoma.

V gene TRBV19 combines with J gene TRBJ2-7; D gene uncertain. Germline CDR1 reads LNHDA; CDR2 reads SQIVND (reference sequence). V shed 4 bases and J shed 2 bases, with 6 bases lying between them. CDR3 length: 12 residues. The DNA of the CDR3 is TGTGCCAGTAGTAGTCCCGCCTACGAGCAGTACTTC. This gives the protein CASSSPAYEQYF. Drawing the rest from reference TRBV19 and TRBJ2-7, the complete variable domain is DGGITQSPKYLFRKEGQNVTLSCEQNLNHDAMYWYRQDPGQGLRLIYYSQIVNDFQKGDIAEGYSVSREKKESFPLTVTSAQKNPTAFYLCASSSPAYEQYFGPGTRLTVT.

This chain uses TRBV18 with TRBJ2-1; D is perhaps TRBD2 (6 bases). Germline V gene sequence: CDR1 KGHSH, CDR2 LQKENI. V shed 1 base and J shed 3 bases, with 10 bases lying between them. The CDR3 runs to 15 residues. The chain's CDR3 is CASSPRDSGYNEQFF. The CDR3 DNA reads TGTGCCAGCTCACCACGGGACTCCGGCTACAATGAGCAGTTCTTC.